The next 31 T cell receptor beta chains were all read from a single sample in a study of blood T cell repertoires in COVID-19. The method was immunoSEQ multiplex PCR; TCRdb's version includes in-frame clones alone and lacks a portion of them. The sample comprises around 18,000 clones, over 60% of which are singletons, and 16% rests with the top ten. The sequencing sample was made of peripheral blood. The origin of the receptors is a man in his sixties or seventies with COVID-19, enrolled during active disease.

This clone was seen only once. The J gene is TRBJ2-5, the V gene TRBV13; TRBD2 aligns across 8 bases. CDR1 is PRHDT, CDR2 FYEKMQ, per germline (reference sequence). CDR3 size: 14 residues. V gave up 3 bases and J gave up 6 bases; unmatched junction bases: 6. This chain's CDR3 is CASSLAGGGKTQYF. CDR3 sequence (DNA): TGTGCCAGCAGCTTGGCGGGGGGAGGAAAGACCCAGTACTTC.

The chain uses TRBV4-1 and TRBJ1-2, with a weak D call TRBD1 (5 bases). The length of the CDR3 is 15 residues. Trimming left V 0 bases short and J 4 bases short, with 12 bases between. Germline-derived CDR1 and CDR2 are MGHRA and YSYEKL. The CDR3 is CASSQDIGGIYGYTF. CDR3 bases: TGCGCCAGCAGCCAAGATATCGGGGGAATCTATGGCTACACCTTC.

This chain links TRBV7-3 with TRBJ2-1; the match to TRBD1 covers 10 bases. With V trimmed by 4 bases and J by 6 bases, 3 bases remained unmatched. The CDR3 contains 14 residues. Germline CDR1 SGHTA, CDR2 FQGTGA. For the CDR3, the DNA is TGTGCCAGCAGCTCCGGGACAGGGGCCAATGAGCAGTTCTTC. It yields the protein CASSSGTGANEQFF.

This clone has a handful of counts. The V call is TRBV6-5, the J call TRBJ2-1; 9 bases map to TRBD2. Unmatched junction bases numbered 9, after V lost 7 bases and J lost 5 bases. This CDR3 spans 15 amino acids. Germline V lookup: CDR1 MNHEY, CDR2 SVGAGI. This CDR3 is CASTQGGGGDNEQFF. In nucleotides, the CDR3 is TGTGCCAGCACCCAAGGAGGCGGGGGGGACAATGAGCAGTTCTTC.

The chain carries TRBV10-3 and TRBJ1-2; D gene uncertain. CDR1 is ENHRY and CDR2 is SYGVKD in the germline V gene. There are 12 residues in the CDR3. V gave up 8 bases and J gave up 4 bases, with 11 bases separating them. DNA for the CDR3: TGTGCCATCGGAGAAAGCGGCTATGGCTACACCTTC. It specifies CAIGESGYGYTF.

This clone was seen a handful of times. This chain connects TRBV7-9 to TRBJ1-2, with D unclear. The CDR3 contains 13 residues. Trimming stripped 4 bases from V and 2 bases from J, with 8 bases between. Germline lookup yields CDR1 SEHNR and CDR2 FQNEAQ (reference sequence). CDR3 nucleotides: TGTGCCAGCAGCTCAACAAGAAACTATGGCTACACCTTC. Protein sequence: CASSSTRNYGYTF.

The chain employs TRBV7-9 and TRBJ2-7; 7 bases match TRBD1. The trim removed 5 bases at V and 0 bases at J, leaving 7 bases unmatched. Germline V lookup: CDR1 SEHNR, CDR2 FQNEAQ (reference sequence). CDR3 length: 15 residues. CDR3 sequence: CASSRGGDSSYEQYF. DNA of the CDR3: TGTGCCAGCAGCAGGGGTGGGGACAGCTCCTACGAGCAGTACTTC.

The J gene is TRBJ2-3, the V gene TRBV7-6; D might be TRBD2 (5 bases). The V gene lost 5 bases and the J gene lost 3 bases, with 15 bases spanning the gap. Germline V gene sequence: CDR1 SGHVS, CDR2 FNYEAQ. This CDR3 is 15 amino acids long. DNA of the CDR3: TGTGCCAGCAGCCCCAGCGGAAGCACGACAGATACGCAGTATTTT. The encoded protein is CASSPSGSTTDTQYF.

The rearrangement joins TRBV7-3 to TRBJ1-2, with 10 bases lining up with TRBD1. This CDR3 is built from 13 residues. V was pared by 6 bases and J by 3 bases, with 1 base of the junction left unmatched. CDR1 and CDR2 from the germline V gene are SGHTA and FQGTGA. For the CDR3, the DNA is TGTGCCAGCAGTGGGACAGGGGACTATGGCTACACCTTC. Amino acids: CASSGTGDYGYTF.

The gene calls are TRBV6-6 and TRBJ2-4; D may be TRBD2 (5 bases). CDR1 MNHNY and CDR2 SVGAGI come from the germline V gene (reference sequence). The germline V and J ends were trimmed by 4 bases and 0 bases, with 13 bases remaining between them. The CDR3 runs to 16 residues. DNA for the CDR3: TGTGCCAGCAGTTCCCGGGGTGGGGTAGCCAAAAACATTCAGTACTTC. It yields the protein CASSSRGGVAKNIQYF.

This sequence joins TRBV15 and TRBJ1-1; 12 nucleotides agree with TRBD1. The CDR3 runs to 15 residues. Per germline, CDR1 LNHNV and CDR2 YYDKDF (reference sequence). J lost 11 bases, V lost 0 bases, and 7 bases had no gene match. CDR3 amino acids: CATSRESRDRGRAFF. The CDR3 nucleotides read TGTGCCACCAGCAGAGAGTCCCGGGACAGGGGGCGGGCTTTCTTT.

The chain carries TRBV6-5 and TRBJ1-4, with 9 bases aligning to TRBD1. After removal of 4 bases from V and 8 bases from J, the junction contained 11 bases not matched to a gene. CDR3 length: 16 residues. Germline CDR1 is MNHEY and CDR2 is SVGAGI. The CDR3 protein is CASSSTGGGLREKLFF. In DNA, the CDR3 is TGTGCCAGCAGTTCAACAGGGGGCGGTCTTCGAGAAAAACTGTTTTTT.

In this sample, this clone turned up a few times. The chain has TRBV9 and TRBJ2-7; 8 positions match TRBD1. Trimming took 2 bases from V and 4 from J; bases not matched to a gene: 5. Germline V gene sequence: CDR1 SGDLS, CDR2 YYNGEE. The CDR3 totals 14 residues. CDR3 protein: CASSVWDRPYEQYF. The CDR3 DNA sequence: TGTGCCAGCAGCGTCTGGGACAGGCCGTACGAGCAGTACTTC.

This clone was found a few times. The chain is built from TRBV19 and TRBJ1-1; 8 bases align to TRBD1. Trimming took 5 bases from V and 0 from J; bases not matched to a gene: 5. CDR3 length: 15 amino acids. The germline V gene has CDR1 LNHDA and CDR2 SQIVND (reference sequence). The CDR3 reads CASSARGQVNTEAFF. The CDR3 nucleotides read TGTGCCAGTAGTGCCAGGGGGCAGGTGAACACTGAAGCTTTCTTT.

This rearrangement joins TRBV18 to TRBJ2-7; TRBD2 matches at 11 bases. The V and J ends lost 0 bases and 5 bases, in that order; junction bases with no gene match: 3. There are 15 residues in the CDR3. The germline CDR1 and CDR2 sequences are KGHSH and LQKENI. The CDR3: CASSPPPSGRNEQYF. CDR3 nucleotide sequence: TGTGCCAGCTCACCACCCCCTAGCGGGAGGAACGAGCAGTACTTC.

V and J are TRBV6-5 and TRBJ2-1; D is ambiguous. Germline CDR1 is MNHEY and CDR2 is SVGAGI. The V end was cut by 0 bases, the J end by 0 bases, with 6 bases between. The length of the CDR3 is 15 residues. Here the CDR3 reads CASSYSRPSYNEQFF. CDR3 nucleotides: TGTGCCAGCAGTTACTCGCGTCCCTCCTACAATGAGCAGTTCTTC.

V usage is TRBV5-1 and J usage is TRBJ1-2, with D hard to call. From germline, CDR1 is SGHRS and CDR2 YFSETQ. This CDR3 is 14 amino acids long. V was shortened by 0 bases and J by 1 base, with 7 bases between the two germline ends. The DNA for the CDR3 is TGCGCCAGCAGCTTGGTCGCAGTTAACTATGGCTACACCTTC. Protein product: CASSLVAVNYGYTF.

Relative to its sample, this clone is medium-sized. The chain links TRBV5-6 to TRBJ1-5; 9 nucleotides align to TRBD1. V was pared by 1 base and J by 0 bases, with 5 bases of the junction left unmatched. This CDR3 region has 17 residues. Germline V gives CDR1 SGHDT, CDR2 YYEEEE. Written as DNA, the CDR3 is TGTGCCAGCAGCTTGAGGGACAGGGCTTTTAGCAATCAGCCCCAGCATTTT. Its protein is CASSLRDRAFSNQPQHF.

The J gene is TRBJ2-2, the V gene TRBV28; a possible D gene is TRBD1 (5 bases). V dropped 8 bases and J dropped 6 bases, with 13 bases sitting between them. CDR3 size: 13 residues. Germline V gene lookup returns CDR1 MDHEN and CDR2 SYDVKM. The CDR3 here is CASLQGSAGELFF. In nucleotides, the CDR3 is TGTGCCAGCTTGCAGGGATCTGCCGGGGAGCTGTTTTTT.

The J gene is TRBJ1-4, the V gene TRBV4-2; maybe TRBD1 (5 bases). V was shortened by 2 bases and J by 0 bases, with 10 bases between the two germline ends. The CDR3 extends over 16 amino acids. Germline lookup yields CDR1 LGHNA and CDR2 YNFKEQ. The chain's CDR3 is CASSQWGGATNEKLFF. The CDR3 bases are TGTGCCAGCAGCCAATGGGGGGGGGCAACTAATGAAAAACTGTTTTTT.

The gene calls are TRBV6-5 and TRBJ1-2, with 7 bases aligning to TRBD1. The CDR3 is 16 amino acids. Germline-derived CDR1 and CDR2 are MNHEY and SVGAGI. V was pared by 1 base and J by 1 base, with 6 bases of the junction left unmatched. The CDR3 DNA sequence: TGTGCCAGCAGTTACTGGCCGACAGGGAGTAACTATGGCTACACCTTC. Translation: CASSYWPTGSNYGYTF.

This clone was found once. The J gene is TRBJ1-3, the V gene TRBV5-5; D unresolved. The CDR3 consists of 15 residues. V was trimmed by 0 bases and J by 0 bases, leaving 7 bases between them. The germline V gene has CDR1 SGHKS and CDR2 YYEKEE (reference sequence). This chain's CDR3 is CASSLAGNSGNTIYF. CDR3 nucleotides: TGTGCCAGCAGCTTGGCGGGAAACTCTGGAAACACCATATATTTT.

The CDR3 spells CASREGGSNQPQHF. For the CDR3, the DNA is TGTGCCAGCAGAGAGGGCGGTAGCAATCAGCCCCAGCATTTT. The chain has TRBV27 and TRBJ1-5; D uncertain. Germline CDR1 and CDR2: MNHEY and SMNVEV (reference sequence). The CDR3 runs 14 residues. The germline V and J ends were trimmed by 6 bases and 0 bases, with 9 bases remaining between them.

By frequency in the sample, this clone is medium-sized. J is TRBJ2-2 and V is TRBV7-2; maybe TRBD1 (6 bases). There are 14 residues in the CDR3. The V end lost 6 bases, the J end lost 7 bases, and 15 bases lay between the germline ends. Germline values: CDR1 SGHTA, CDR2 FQGNSA. The DNA for the CDR3 is TGTGCCAGCAGACCCAACAGGGTCGGCGGGGAGCTGTTTTTT. Amino acids: CASRPNRVGGELFF.

The chain is built from TRBV20-1 and TRBJ2-1; TRBD1 matches at 11 bases. The CDR3 contains 15 residues. The germline gives CDR1 DFQATT, CDR2 SNEGSKA (reference sequence). V lost 3 bases, J lost 8 bases, and 9 bases stayed unmatched. The CDR3 sequence is CSASFPGQGVYEQFF. CDR3 sequence (DNA): TGCAGTGCTAGTTTCCCGGGACAGGGGGTTTATGAGCAGTTCTTC.

V and J are TRBV11-2 and TRBJ1-1, with D tentatively TRBD1 (5 bases). The CDR3 consists of 13 residues. The germline gives CDR1 SGHAT, CDR2 FQNNGV. V dropped 3 bases and J dropped 6 bases, with 11 bases sitting between them. The CDR3, as DNA: TGTGCCAGCAGCTTGGGGCGAGGCGCTGAAGCTTTCTTT. This gives the protein CASSLGRGAEAFF.

V usage is TRBV20-1 and J usage is TRBJ1-5; D ambiguous. Trimming cost V 3 bases and J 9 bases, with 12 bases left between them. Germline CDR1 is DFQATT and CDR2 is SNEGSKA (reference sequence). This CDR3 has 12 residues. The CDR3, as DNA: TGCAGTGCTAGTTCTCTCGGGAGGCCCCAGCATTTT. It codes for CSASSLGRPQHF.

This clone was observed a single time. The chain couples TRBV2 to TRBJ2-1, with 7 bases identical to TRBD2. The CDR3 is 15 amino acids. In germline, CDR1 is SNHLY, CDR2 FYNNEI. V lost 0 bases, J lost 3 bases, and 2 bases stayed unmatched. The chain's CDR3 is CASSEAGGFYNEQFF. CDR3 nucleotide sequence: TGTGCCAGCAGTGAAGCCGGGGGGTTCTACAATGAGCAGTTCTTC.

The CDR3 is CASSLPSGATGELFF. For the CDR3, the DNA is TGCGCCAGCAGCTTGCCTAGCGGGGCTACCGGGGAGCTGTTTTTT. The genes are TRBV5-1 and TRBJ2-2, with 9 nucleotides matching TRBD2. The ends lost 1 base at V and 5 bases at J; junction bases unmatched: 3. The CDR3 extends over 15 amino acids. The germline gives CDR1 SGHRS, CDR2 YFSETQ.

J is TRBJ1-2 and V is TRBV6-5; D remains ambiguous. CDR1 and CDR2 (germline): MNHEY, SVGAGI. V shed 0 bases and J shed 8 bases, with 10 bases lying between them. The CDR3 has 13 residues. CDR3 DNA: TGTGCCAGCAGTTACTCAGGAGAGTTGGGCTACACCTTC. Translated, it gives CASSYSGELGYTF.

V usage is TRBV6-5 and J usage is TRBJ1-3; D uncertain. Germline lookup yields CDR1 MNHEY and CDR2 SVGAGI. This CDR3 contains 13 residues. The V end lost 5 bases, the J end lost 0 bases, and 5 bases lay between the germline ends. CDR3 DNA: TGTGCCAGCAGTCAGAACTCTGGAAACACCATATATTTT. It encodes CASSQNSGNTIYF.